Listed below are T cell receptor beta chains from one sample, sequenced in a study of identifying expanded T cells in peripheral blood. Sequenced by immunoSEQ multiplex PCR; TCRdb stores in-frame clones only, minus some. Here the sample spans some 81,000 clones, approximately 84% being singletons. The sequencing sample was made of blood. Receptor source: a person aged 18-69 years in good health. Each CDR3 is given with its conserved first and last residue.

V gene	J gene	CDR3 protein
TRBV7-6	TRBJ2-1	CASSSLAGVYNEQFF
TRBV19	TRBJ2-1	CASSIVGNEQFF
TRBV9	TRBJ1-1	CASSLGQGRTEAFF
TRBV28	TRBJ1-2	CASSYPGDNYGYTF
TRBV29-1	TRBJ1-1	CSVEDSGTVTSEAFF
TRBV4-3	TRBJ1-3	CASSQDWAVSASGNTIYF
TRBV6-4	TRBJ2-1	CASSDSGVGGSNEQFF
TRBV7-2	TRBJ2-3	CASSLVWSYTSTDTQYF
TRBV15	TRBJ2-6	CATSRDLASISGANVLTF
TRBV18	TRBJ2-1	CASSPPDGSSYNEQFF